These 19 T cell receptor beta chains originate from one sample sequenced in a study of control samples from healthy donors and cancer patients. Here immunoSEQ multiplex PCR was the method, and the copy in TCRdb shows in-frame clones only, minus some. The sample includes 70,000 to 100,000 clones, roughly 91% of them seen just once. Sequencing was done on a sample of blood. These receptor sequences come from a man in his forties or fifties in good health.

The chain has TRBV2 and TRBJ2-3; 9 bases map to TRBD2. Trimming removed 11 bases from V and 0 bases from J; junction bases left unmatched: 6. The germline V gene has CDR1 SNHLY and CDR2 FYNNEI. The CDR3 loop spans 14 amino acids. In DNA form, the CDR3 reads TGTGCCGGTTCTAGCGGGGCGAGCACAGATACGCAGTATTTT. Translating gives CAGSSGASTDTQYF.

CDR3 DNA sequence: TGTGCCAGCAGTTTCGCTCGGACAGGGGGTTCACCCCTCCACTTT. Its translation is CASSFARTGGSPLHF. The chain joins TRBV27 to TRBJ1-6; 10 nucleotides match TRBD1. Germline CDR1 and CDR2: MNHEY and SMNVEV (reference sequence). The CDR3 spans 15 residues. The trim removed 3 bases at V and 9 bases at J, leaving 5 bases unmatched.

The rearrangement links TRBV7-2 to TRBJ1-6, with D hard to call. The V and J ends lost 5 bases and 6 bases respectively, with 8 bases between them. Germline values: CDR1 SGHTA, CDR2 FQGNSA. The CDR3 contains 13 residues. The CDR3 DNA sequence: TGTGCCAGCAGCCATAGTAGTAATTCACCCCTCCACTTT. It codes for CASSHSSNSPLHF.

This clone was observed a single time. The chain employs TRBV6-5 and TRBJ2-7, with D unclear. Between the trimmed V and J ends, which lost 5 bases and 4 bases, there was a span of 15 bases. The CDR3 extends over 14 amino acids. Germline V gene sequence: CDR1 MNHEY, CDR2 SVGAGI. CDR3: CASSPQAFSYEQYF. CDR3 DNA: TGTGCCAGCAGTCCCCAGGCTTTTTCTTACGAGCAGTACTTC.

The chain uses TRBV11-2 and TRBJ1-6; D might be TRBD1 (6 bases). V dropped 3 bases and J dropped 6 bases, with 12 bases sitting between them. The CDR3 totals 15 residues. The germline V gene encodes CDR1 SGHAT and CDR2 FQNNGV. CDR3 sequence reads: CASSFRDMSNSPLHF. The CDR3 nucleotides read TGTGCCAGCAGCTTCCGGGACATGTCTAATTCACCCCTCCACTTT.

The table lists this clone with a count of one. The V gene is TRBV18, the J gene TRBJ2-5, with D possibly matching TRBD1 (5 bases). V was pared by 1 base and J by 2 bases, with 8 bases between. The CDR3 runs 14 residues. CDR1 KGHSH and CDR2 LQKENI come from the germline V gene. CDR3 coding DNA: TGTGCCAGCTCACCACGGCGACAGCAAGAGACCCAGTACTTC. Its translation is CASSPRRQQETQYF.

V and J are TRBV2 and TRBJ2-5; perhaps TRBD2 as D (5 bases). Germline V gene lookup returns CDR1 SNHLY and CDR2 FYNNEI. This CDR3 is built from 13 residues. The V gene lost 2 bases and the J gene lost 4 bases, with 8 bases spanning the gap. The CDR3 protein is CASSESSGETQYF. CDR3 DNA: TGTGCCAGCAGTGAATCCAGCGGAGAGACCCAGTACTTC.

There are a few counts of this clone. This chain uses TRBV29-1 with TRBJ2-5; D unresolved. Germline V gives CDR1 SQVTM, CDR2 ANQGSEA. This CDR3 comprises 13 residues. Between the trimmed V and J ends, which lost 1 base and 3 bases, there was a span of 9 bases. CDR3 sequence reads: CSVEARRKETQYF. In DNA form, the CDR3 reads TGCAGCGTTGAAGCTCGAAGGAAAGAGACCCAGTACTTC. Based on the CDR3 plus reference TRBV29-1 and TRBJ2-5, the full variable domain is SAVISQKPSRDICQRGTSLTIQCQVDSQVTMMFWYRQQPGQSLTLIATANQGSEATYESGFVIDKFPISRPNLTFSTLTVSNMSPEDSSIYLCSVEARRKETQYFGPGTRLLVL.

This clone came up a few times. The CDR3 DNA is TGCGCCAGCAGCCAAACGGACTACTACGAGCAGTACTTC. Translating it yields CASSQTDYYEQYF. J is TRBJ2-7 and V is TRBV4-1, with D perhaps TRBD2 (6 bases). Per the germline V gene, CDR1 is MGHRA and CDR2 is YSYEKL. The CDR3 runs 13 residues. Trimming took 2 bases from V and 3 from J, leaving 8 bases between them.

The V and J genes are TRBV18 and TRBJ1-1; 9 bases line up with TRBD1. This CDR3 region has 18 residues. CDR1 KGHSH and CDR2 LQKENI come from the germline V gene. The V and J ends lost 3 bases and 1 base, in that order; junction bases with no gene match: 12. The CDR3: CASSPLKGGQGGNTEAFF. CDR3 coding DNA: TGTGCCAGCTCACCTTTAAAAGGGGGACAGGGCGGGAACACTGAAGCTTTCTTT.

This rearrangement joins TRBV29-1 to TRBJ1-1, with D unresolved. The germline V gene encodes CDR1 SQVTM and CDR2 ANQGSEA. This CDR3 region has 10 residues. V was trimmed by 4 bases and J by 6 bases, leaving 6 bases between them. The CDR3 DNA reads as TGCAGCGTTGGCATACCTGAAGCTTTCTTT. Translated: CSVGIPEAFF. The full variable domain, with the rest looked up from reference TRBV29-1 and TRBJ1-1, is SAVISQKPSRDICQRGTSLTIQCQVDSQVTMMFWYRQQPGQSLTLIATANQGSEATYESGFVIDKFPISRPNLTFSTLTVSNMSPEDSSIYLCSVGIPEAFFGQGTRLTVV.

The chain uses TRBV5-1 and TRBJ2-7; D ambiguous. Trimming pared 2 bases from V and 2 bases from J, leaving 11 bases between. Germline-derived CDR1 and CDR2 are SGHRS and YFSETQ. This CDR3 has 14 amino acids. The CDR3 loop is CASSFKGSAYEQYF. The CDR3 coding sequence is TGCGCCAGCAGCTTTAAGGGCAGTGCCTACGAGCAGTACTTC.

This chain connects TRBV6-2 or TRBV6-3 to TRBJ1-6; the match to TRBD1 covers 8 bases. The CDR3 totals 13 residues. J was trimmed by 9 bases and V by 3 bases; bases with no gene match: 1. Germline lookup yields CDR1 MNHEY and CDR2 SVGEGT. This CDR3 reads CASSYTGGSPLHF. In nucleotides, the CDR3 is TGTGCCAGCAGTTATACAGGGGGTTCACCCCTCCACTTT.

V gene TRBV10-2 combines with J gene TRBJ1-4; D not resolved. The germline CDR1 and CDR2 sequences are WSHSY and SAAADI. This CDR3 contains 17 residues. The ends were cut back, 2 bases at V and 3 bases at J, with 16 bases in the middle. CDR3 in amino acids: CASSEAGSEVANEKLFF. CDR3 coding DNA: TGCGCCAGCAGTGAGGCCGGGAGTGAGGTGGCTAATGAAAAACTGTTTTTT.

CDR3 sequence: CASSGGRPGGGYTF. CDR3 nucleotide sequence: TGTGCCAGCAGTGGGGGGAGGCCAGGTGGTGGCTACACCTTC. The chain employs TRBV2 and TRBJ1-2, with D possibly matching TRBD1 (5 bases). This CDR3 comprises 14 residues. From germline, CDR1 is SNHLY and CDR2 FYNNEI. The ends were cut back, 4 bases at V and 7 bases at J, with 16 bases in the middle. The whole variable domain, remainder taken from reference TRBV2 and TRBJ1-2, is EPEVTQTPSHQVTQMGQEVILRCVPISNHLYFYWYRQILGQKVEFLVSFYNNEISEKSEIFDDQFSVERPDGSNFTLKIRSTKLEDSAMYFCASSGGRPGGGYTFGSGTRLTVV.

The chain links TRBV12-5 to TRBJ2-3, with 7 bases identical to TRBD1. CDR3 length: 14 amino acids. After removal of 7 bases from V and 2 bases from J, the junction contained 6 bases not matched to a gene. Germline lookup yields CDR1 LGHNT and CDR2 FRNRAP. CDR3 DNA sequence: TGTGCTAGTGCCACGGGACAGCCCACAGATACGCAGTATTTT. Protein product: CASATGQPTDTQYF.

The chain has TRBV6-2 or TRBV6-3 and TRBJ1-6; 8 nucleotides agree with TRBD1. CDR1 and CDR2 (germline): MNHEY, SVGEGT. This CDR3 spans 15 amino acids. Germline trimming cut 5 bases from V and 5 bases from J; bases unmatched to any gene: 5. The CDR3 coding sequence is TGTGCCAGCAGTCGGACAGGGTCGAATAATTCACCCCTCCACTTT. The encoded protein is CASSRTGSNNSPLHF.

This chain connects TRBV29-1 to TRBJ1-2; 9 nucleotides line up with TRBD1. Unmatched junction bases numbered 10, after V lost 6 bases and J lost 5 bases. This CDR3 is built from 14 residues. The germline V gene has CDR1 SQVTM and CDR2 ANQGSEA. CDR3 sequence (DNA): TGCAGCGTCGCCTTAGACAGGGGGAAATATGGCTACACCTTC. Residues: CSVALDRGKYGYTF.

This clone was seen ten or more times. The chain carries TRBV30 and TRBJ1-1; D not resolved. The CDR3 is made up of 11 amino acids. The germline gives CDR1 GTSNPN, CDR2 SVGIG (reference sequence). Trimming removed 4 bases at V and 0 bases at J, with 3 bases between. The CDR3 DNA is TGTGCCTGGACGGTGAACACTGAAGCTTTCTTT. This gives the protein CAWTVNTEAFF.